Below, 23 T cell receptor beta chains from the same sample are listed, as sequenced in a study of T cells in Graves' hyperthyroidism and ophthalmopathy. Amplification of TCR beta CDR3 regions used RNA as the template. An initial round of RT-PCR targeting the TCR CDR3 relied on the HTBI primer set. TCRdb re-analysed the multiplex PCR reads in MiXCR, keeping a single row per CDR3 protein. The table includes 110,000 to 150,000 distinct CDR3 sequences, roughly a fifth detected once. The sample consisted of blood. Receptors were obtained from a woman aged 50 to 65 with Graves' hyperthyroidism that later progressed to Graves' ophthalmopathy.

This clonotype appeared many times. The chain links TRBV10-3 to TRBJ2-7, with D perhaps TRBD2 (5 bases). The CDR3 runs to 15 residues. CDR1 and CDR2 from the germline V gene are ENHRY and SYGVKD. The V end was cut by 8 bases, the J end by 6 bases, with 23 bases between. The CDR3 DNA follows: TGTGCCATCCACGGAGAGGGCCGTAGATCAGCCGAGCAGTACTTC. Amino acid sequence: CAIHGEGRRSAEQYF.

This clonotype was seen ten or more times. The V gene is TRBV6-6, the J gene TRBJ2-5, with 7 bases lining up with TRBD1. CDR3 size: 15 residues. V gave up 2 bases and J gave up 2 bases; unmatched junction bases: 5. Germline V gene lookup returns CDR1 MNHNY and CDR2 SVGAGI (reference sequence). CDR3: CASSYRGQAQETQYF. For the CDR3, the DNA is TGTGCCAGCAGTTACCGCGGACAGGCACAAGAGACCCAGTACTTC.

The CDR3 bases are TGTGCCAGCAGTTCGCACAGTAGCTATGGCTACACCTTC. This sequence encodes CASSSHSSYGYTF. J is TRBJ1-2 and V is TRBV28; D is unclear. The V gene's germline CDR1 is MDHEN and CDR2 SYDVKM. V was cut by 4 bases and J by 4 bases, with 10 bases left in between. The CDR3 runs 13 residues.

This clonotype was observed at least ten times. V and J are TRBV30 and TRBJ2-5; TRBD1 agrees at 7 bases. V shed 7 bases, J shed 1 base, and the junction held 3 bases outside the gene matches. Germline V lookup: CDR1 GTSNPN, CDR2 SVGIG (reference sequence). The CDR3 totals 12 residues. The CDR3 spells CAYRGGQETQYF. The CDR3 nucleotides read TGTGCCTACAGGGGCGGCCAAGAGACCCAGTACTTC.

This clonotype was seen only a few times. Given a much more abundant clone one base away, this may be a read error. This CDR3 is CASSDPAGAEIQYF. The CDR3 DNA is TGTGCCAGCAGTGACCCCGCGGGTGCAGAGATCCAGTACTTC. The chain is built from TRBV2 and TRBJ2-5; a weak D match, TRBD2 (5 bases). This CDR3 is built from 14 residues. Per germline, CDR1 SNHLY and CDR2 FYNNEI.

Of note for this clonotype: A much larger clonotype is one base distant, so this may be a read error. The chain is built from TRBV20-1 and TRBJ2-1; D perhaps matches TRBD2 (6 bases). The CDR3 is 14 residues long. Looked up from germline, CDR1 is DFQATT and CDR2 is SNEGSKA (reference sequence). The CDR3 nucleotides are TGCAGTGCTACAACTAGGACTACCTACAATGAGCAGCTCTTC. Translating gives CSATTRTTYNEQLF.

The chain combines TRBV10-3 with TRBJ1-5, with D possibly being TRBD1 (6 bases). Deletions cut 11 bases from V and 2 bases from J, with 16 bases between. CDR3 length equals 14 residues. Looked up from germline, CDR1 is ENHRY and CDR2 is SYGVKD. CDR3 in amino acids: CAAKQGGGNQPQHF. The CDR3 DNA follows: TGTGCCGCCAAACAGGGTGGGGGCAATCAGCCCCAGCATTTT.

This clonotype has a handful of counts. The chain carries TRBV9 and TRBJ2-5, with a tentative D call TRBD1 (6 bases). V lost 3 bases, J lost 1 base, and 13 bases lay in between. The CDR3 has 15 residues. Per the germline V gene, CDR1 is SGDLS and CDR2 is YYNGEE. The CDR3 loop is CASSERTGTQETQYF. The CDR3, as DNA: TGTGCCAGCAGCGAGAGAACAGGGACCCAAGAGACCCAGTACTTC. Full variable domain (outside the CDR3, taken from reference TRBV9 and TRBJ2-5): DSGVTQTPKHLITATGQRVTLRCSPRSGDLSVYWYQQSLDQGLQFLIQYYNGEERAKGNILERFSAQQFPDLHSELNLSSLELGDSALYFCASSERTGTQETQYFGPGTRLLVL.

On this clonotype: One end of the junction fails to match germline, which may point to a read error. The chain is built from TRBV4-1 and TRBJ2-2; 8 bases line up with TRBD1. CDR1 and CDR2 (germline): MGHRA, YSYEKL. The CDR3 sequence is 18 residues long. CDR3 residues: CASSQDVSGTGNTGELFF. In DNA form, the CDR3 reads TGTGCCAGCAGCCAAGATGTCTCCGGGACAGGGAACACCGGGGAGCTGTTTTTT.

This clonotype was detected many times. V and J are TRBV19 and TRBJ1-1; the D gene is possibly TRBD1 (6 bases). This CDR3 contains 15 residues. V lost 2 bases to trimming and J lost 0 bases, with 10 bases between them. Germline lookup yields CDR1 LNHDA and CDR2 SQIVND (reference sequence). The CDR3 bases are TGTGCCAGTAGTATATCGGACAGCATGAACACTGAAGCTTTCTTT. Its protein is CASSISDSMNTEAFF.

V usage is TRBV18 and J usage is TRBJ2-7; TRBD1 matches at 9 bases. There are 15 residues in the CDR3. Germline CDR1 KGHSH, CDR2 LQKENI. J lost 2 bases, V lost 6 bases, and 8 bases had no gene match. This CDR3 is CASSPAGTGPYEQYF. The CDR3 coding sequence is TGTGCCAGCTCGCCGGCCGGGACAGGGCCCTACGAGCAGTACTTC.

By sample fraction, this clonotype is medium-sized. The V and J genes are TRBV6-2 or TRBV6-3 and TRBJ2-1; 14 bases fit TRBD2. The CDR3 loop spans 14 amino acids. V shed 8 bases, J shed 8 bases, and the junction held 5 bases outside the gene matches. The germline V gene encodes CDR1 MNHEY and CDR2 SVGEGT. CDR3 loop: CASRGTSGSYEQFF. CDR3 DNA: TGTGCCAGCCGCGGGACTAGCGGGAGTTATGAGCAGTTCTTC.

This clonotype was found many times. V and J are TRBV9 and TRBJ2-2; D unresolved. V lost 3 bases and J 1 base, leaving 10 bases between the germline ends. The CDR3 sequence is 15 residues long. Germline CDR1 reads SGDLS; CDR2 reads YYNGEE. CDR3 region: CASSGQQGNTGELFF. CDR3 in DNA: TGTGCCAGCAGCGGCCAGCAAGGGAACACCGGGGAGCTGTTTTTT.

V is TRBV6-5 and J is TRBJ2-1; weak D call: TRBD2 (5 bases). Germline CDR1 reads MNHEY; CDR2 reads SVGAGI. Trimming took off 0 bases at V and 6 bases at J, with 12 bases between the two ends. This CDR3 is 15 amino acids long. This CDR3 is CASSYSKAGRNEQFF. As DNA, the CDR3 is TGTGCCAGCAGTTACTCGAAGGCGGGCCGCAATGAGCAGTTCTTC.

The V call is TRBV30, the J call TRBJ2-2; tentatively, D is TRBD2 (5 bases). There are 19 residues in the CDR3. Trimming shortened V by 1 base and J by 5 bases, and 26 bases separated the two germline ends. CDR1 is GTSNPN, CDR2 SVGIG, per germline (reference sequence). This CDR3 reads CAWSAGSRKLVLITGELFF. The CDR3 bases are TGTGCCTGGAGTGCGGGCAGCCGCAAACTAGTTTTGATAACCGGGGAGCTGTTTTTT.

The chain is built from TRBV7-3 and TRBJ2-6; D is uncertain. Germline V gene sequence: CDR1 SGHTA, CDR2 FQGTGA. Trimming cost V 3 bases and J 3 bases, with 3 bases left between them. This CDR3 is built from 13 residues. The CDR3 reads CASSFNGANVLTF. DNA for the CDR3: TGTGCCAGCAGCTTTAATGGGGCCAACGTCCTGACTTTC.

This clonotype was seen at least ten times. V gene TRBV12-3 or TRBV12-4 combines with J gene TRBJ1-3; TRBD1 matches 7 bases. V lost 4 bases and J lost 0; bases outside the gene matches: 6. The CDR3 is 16 amino acids. DNA of the CDR3: TGTGCCAGCAGTTCCCTGACAGGGAGCTCTGGAAACACCATATATTTT. Amino acids: CASSSLTGSSGNTIYF.

The V gene is TRBV2, the J gene TRBJ2-3; maybe TRBD1 (6 bases). Germline assignment: CDR1 SNHLY and CDR2 FYNNEI. V gave up 6 bases and J gave up 3 bases, with 13 bases separating them. CDR3 length: 14 amino acids. The CDR3 loop reads CASREGVVTDTQYF. CDR3 nucleotide sequence: TGTGCCAGCAGAGAGGGGGTAGTTACAGATACGCAGTATTTT.

The table lists this clonotype with many counts. The V call is TRBV6-1, the J call TRBJ2-6; 9 bases match TRBD1. The germline V gene encodes CDR1 MNHNS and CDR2 SASEGT. J was trimmed by 0 bases and V by 5 bases; bases with no gene match: 11. This CDR3 spans 19 amino acids. In nucleotides, the CDR3 is TGTGCCAGCAGTCCAGACAGGGACAGGGTAGTCTCTGGGGCCAACGTCCTGACTTTC. The encoded protein is CASSPDRDRVVSGANVLTF.

This clonotype was counted at least ten times. The chain joins TRBV28 to TRBJ1-5; D not certain. V dropped 9 bases and J dropped 0 bases, with 9 bases sitting between them. CDR1 is MDHEN and CDR2 is SYDVKM in the germline V gene. The CDR3 totals 13 residues. CDR3 in DNA: TGTGCCAGTGGGAAGATTAGCAATCAGCCCCAGCATTTT. This gives the protein CASGKISNQPQHF.

Here the CDR3 reads CASSSLGGVYEQYF. Here the CDR3 DNA reads TGTGCCAGCAGTTCCCTCGGGGGGGTTTACGAGCAGTACTTC. The chain is built from TRBV28 and TRBJ2-7; 8 positions agree with TRBD2. This CDR3 is built from 14 residues. Trimming took 4 bases from V and 4 from J; bases not matched to a gene: 6. Germline CDR1 is MDHEN and CDR2 is SYDVKM.

The chain joins TRBV20-1 to TRBJ2-1; 7 bases line up with TRBD2. Per germline, CDR1 DFQATT and CDR2 SNEGSKA (reference sequence). The V gene end was trimmed by 6 bases and the J gene end by 5 bases; junction bases not matched to a gene: 13. This CDR3 has 15 residues. CDR3 in DNA: TGCAGTGCCAAGGCGGGGACTACCCTACACAATGAGCAGTTCTTC. Translation: CSAKAGTTLHNEQFF.

V and J are TRBV6-1 and TRBJ1-6; D call uncertain. Germline values: CDR1 MNHNS, CDR2 SASEGT. The CDR3 sequence is 12 residues long. V was trimmed by 9 bases and J by 0 bases, leaving 3 bases between them. The CDR3 region is CASSSYNSPLHF. The CDR3 bases are TGTGCCAGTAGCTCCTATAATTCACCCCTCCACTTT.